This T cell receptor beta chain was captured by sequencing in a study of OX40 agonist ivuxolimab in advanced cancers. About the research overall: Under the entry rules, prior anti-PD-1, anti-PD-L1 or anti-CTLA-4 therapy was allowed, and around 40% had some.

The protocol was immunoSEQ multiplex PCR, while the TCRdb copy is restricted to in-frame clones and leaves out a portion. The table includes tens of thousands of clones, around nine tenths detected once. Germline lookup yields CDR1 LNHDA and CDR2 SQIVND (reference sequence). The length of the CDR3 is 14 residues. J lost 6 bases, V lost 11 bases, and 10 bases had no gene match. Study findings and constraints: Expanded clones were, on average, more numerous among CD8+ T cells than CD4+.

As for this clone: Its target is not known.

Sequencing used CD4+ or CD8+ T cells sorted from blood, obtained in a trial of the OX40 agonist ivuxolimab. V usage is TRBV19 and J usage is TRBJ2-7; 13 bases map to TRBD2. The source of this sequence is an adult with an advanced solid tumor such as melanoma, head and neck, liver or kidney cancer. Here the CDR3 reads CAHAGGLAGPEQYF. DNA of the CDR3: TGTGCCCACGCTGGGGGACTAGCGGGACCCGAGCAGTACTTC.